These T cell receptor beta chains were read from a single sample in a study of T cell changes during pregnancy in multiple sclerosis. Sequenced by immunoSEQ multiplex PCR; TCRdb stores in-frame clones only, minus some. Of 45,000 to 60,000 clones in the sample, over 80% were seen once. Sample: CD4+ T cells from peripheral blood mononuclear cells, taken in the third trimester of pregnancy. Every receptor here comes from a female donor with multiple sclerosis, enrolled in a pregnancy study. CDR3s include the opening cysteine and the closing phenylalanine or tryptophan. Fields, in order: V gene, clone size, J gene, D gene, CDR3 DNA, CDR3 protein. The D gene is left open where the match is weak. Where a row states a size, it is once, few, many or the class of an expanded clone; other rows omit it.

>TRBV29-1|-|TRBJ1-3|TRBD1
TGCAGCGTTGAAGGGGACAGGGGAAACACCATATATTTT
CSVEGDRGNTIYF
>TRBV7-8|-|TRBJ2-1|TRBD2
TGTGCCAGCAGCTTATGGACTAGCGGGAGTTCGGGCAATGAGCAGTTCTTC
CASSLWTSGSSGNEQFF
>TRBV5-5|-|TRBJ1-1|-
TGTGCCAGCAGCGTCGCGATCACTGAAGCTTTCTTT
CASSVAITEAFF
>TRBV13|-|TRBJ2-7|TRBD2
TGTGCCAGCAGCTTACGGGAGGGCCTGTGGGAGCAGTACTTC
CASSLREGLWEQYF
>TRBV27|-|TRBJ1-5|-
TGTGCCAGCAGAGCAATAAATACAGGCCAGCCCCAGCATTTT
CASRAINTGQPQHF
>TRBV7-7|once|TRBJ2-2|-
TGTGCTAGCAGTTTACAGGCTTTCGGCGGGGAGCTGTTTTTT
CASSLQAFGGELFF
>TRBV29-1|-|TRBJ2-6|TRBD1
TGCAGCGTAAAAGACAGGGGCCCTGGGGCCAACGTCCTGACTTTC
CSVKDRGPGANVLTF
>TRBV27|-|TRBJ2-7|-
TGTGCCAGCAGTTTACGAGCGAAATACTACGAGCAGTACTTC
CASSLRAKYYEQYF
>TRBV7-9|-|TRBJ2-3|-
TGTGCCAGCAGCTTACATGAGGTATTGGATACGCAGTATTTT
CASSLHEVLDTQYF
>TRBV27|-|TRBJ1-5|TRBD1
TGTGCCAGCAGTAGCTTGGGACAGTATAGCAATCAGCCCCAGCATTTT
CASSSLGQYSNQPQHF
>TRBV5-4|-|TRBJ1-4|-
TGTGCCAGCAGCTTGGTGGGAGCTCCTAATGAAAAACTGTTTTTT
CASSLVGAPNEKLFF
>TRBV2|-|TRBJ2-7|TRBD2
TGTGCCAGTCTAGCGGGGCTCTACGAGCAGTACTTC
CASLAGLYEQYF
>TRBV19|-|TRBJ1-1|TRBD1
TGTGCCAGCCGACAGGGAAGGGGGGTCACTGAAGCTTTCTTT
CASRQGRGVTEAFF
>TRBV6-6|-|TRBJ1-5|TRBD1
TGTGCCAGCAGTCTTCAGACAGGGCATAGCAATCAGCCCCAGCATTTT
CASSLQTGHSNQPQHF
>TRBV5-4|-|TRBJ2-1|TRBD2
TGTGCCAGCAGCTTGGGGGCTAGCGGGAGGGAATACAATGAGCAGTTCTTC
CASSLGASGREYNEQFF
>TRBV28|-|TRBJ2-1|TRBD1
TGTGCCAGCAGCCCCACAGGGGCGAACAGAGACAATGAGCAGTTCTTC
CASSPTGANRDNEQFF
>TRBV5-1|-|TRBJ2-3|TRBD1
TGCGCCAGCAGCTTGGGAACCGGGACAGTCACAGATACGCAGTATTTT
CASSLGTGTVTDTQYF
>TRBV28|-|TRBJ2-1|-
TGTGCCAGCACCTCACTACTCCAGGGCTACAATGAGCAGTTCTTC
CASTSLLQGYNEQFF
>TRBV28|-|TRBJ1-1|TRBD1
TGTGCCAGCAGTTTACCGGGACAGGTTAACACTGAAGCTTTCTTT
CASSLPGQVNTEAFF
>TRBV7-9|-|TRBJ2-5|TRBD2
TGTGCCAGCAGCTTTTTAGCTAGCGGGAGGGCCGTGGAGACCCAGTACTTC
CASSFLASGRAVETQYF
>TRBV7-8|-|TRBJ2-4|-
TGTGCCAGCAGCCTAGGGGATTGGGCGGGGCGGGGAAACATTCAGTACTTC
CASSLGDWAGRGNIQYF
>TRBV5-6|-|TRBJ1-3|-
TGTGCCAGCAGCTTGGCCCCCCGAGCTGGAAACACCATATATTTT
CASSLAPRAGNTIYF
>TRBV6-5|-|TRBJ2-7|-
TGTGCCAGCAGTTACTCGACCCTAGCGAGTTCCTACGAGCAGTACTTC
CASSYSTLASSYEQYF
>TRBV2|-|TRBJ1-2|-
TGTGCCAGCAGTGAAGGAGAGTTCTATGGCTACACCTTC
CASSEGEFYGYTF
>TRBV7-2|-|TRBJ1-1|-
TGTGCCAGCAGCTTAAATTACAGGACTGAAGCTTTCTTT
CASSLNYRTEAFF
>TRBV5-4|-|TRBJ2-5|TRBD2
TGTGCCAGCAGCCTCCGGGGGGGGGAGACCCAGTACTTC
CASSLRGGETQYF
>TRBV2|once|TRBJ2-1|-
TGTGCCAGCACGTTCGCTGCGGGCGGGTACAATGAGCAGTTCTTC
CASTFAAGGYNEQFF
>TRBV5-6|once|TRBJ1-1|TRBD1
TGTGCCAGCAGCCTCCGACAGGGGTTGGTCACTGAAGCTTTCTTT
CASSLRQGLVTEAFF
>TRBV18|-|TRBJ1-1|TRBD1
TGTGCCAGCTCACCACCTCGGGACAGGCCAAGGAACACTGAAGCTTTCTTT
CASSPPRDRPRNTEAFF
>TRBV27|-|TRBJ2-3|-
TGTGCCAGCAGTCCCCTATGGGGACTTAGCACAGATACGCAGTATTTT
CASSPLWGLSTDTQYF
>TRBV29-1|once|TRBJ2-1|TRBD2
TGCAGCGTTGGGGGACTAGCGGGAGAAGGGCAGTTCTTC
CSVGGLAGEGQFF
>TRBV5-5|few|TRBJ1-4|-
TGTGCCAGCAGCTTAAGCCCAACTAATGAAAAACTGTTTTTT
CASSLSPTNEKLFF
>TRBV18|-|TRBJ1-1|TRBD1
TGTGCCAGCTCACCAAAACAGGGGCCCTCGGCCCTCGACACTGAAGCTTTCTTT
CASSPKQGPSALDTEAFF
>TRBV28|once|TRBJ1-1|TRBD1
TGTGCCAGCAGTGAGGGGACAGTCGGCCAAGCTTTCTTT
CASSEGTVGQAFF
>TRBV9|-|TRBJ2-4|-
TGTGCCAGCAGACCCGCGGGGGCAGGGACGGACAAAAACATTCAGTACTTC
CASRPAGAGTDKNIQYF
>TRBV7-8|-|TRBJ1-1|-
TGTGCCAGCAGCTTAGAACAGAACACTGAAGCTTTCTTT
CASSLEQNTEAFF
>TRBV7-8|once|TRBJ2-3|TRBD1
TGTGCCAGCAGTTCACAGGGGGCTCAGGCAGATACGCAGTATTTT
CASSSQGAQADTQYF
>TRBV18|-|TRBJ2-7|-
TGTGCCAGCTCACCCCTCCCGGGGGAAGGCGAGCAGTACTTC
CASSPLPGEGEQYF
>TRBV7-9|-|TRBJ2-1|-
TGTGCCAGCAGCTTAGGAGAAGTACAGTTCTTC
CASSLGEVQFF
>TRBV15|once|TRBJ2-2|-
TGTGCCACCAGCAGAGACCCGACAGGGAACACCGGGGAGCTGTTTTTT
CATSRDPTGNTGELFF
>TRBV29-1|-|TRBJ2-3|-
TGCAGCGTTGAAGAGGACAATGCTAGCACAGATACGCAGTATTTT
CSVEEDNASTDTQYF
>TRBV14|once|TRBJ2-3|-
TGTGCCAGCAGCCAAGACGAGGGGGTTAACACAGATACGCAGTATTTT
CASSQDEGVNTDTQYF
>TRBV6-5|-|TRBJ1-2|-
TGTGCCAGCGCGAAGGGAGGGCCCGTGGATGGCTACACCTTC
CASAKGGPVDGYTF
>TRBV28|-|TRBJ1-2|-
TGTGCCACGCGGGACCCAGCTAACTATGGCTACACCTTC
CATRDPANYGYTF
>TRBV10-3|-|TRBJ1-2|TRBD1
TGTGCCATCAGTGAGTCGAGGGGACAGGGAATGGATGGCTACACCTTC
CAISESRGQGMDGYTF
>TRBV28|-|TRBJ2-1|TRBD2
TGTGCCAGCAGTTACTCGGAGCTAGCGGCAATAACTACCTACAATGAGCAGTTCTTC
CASSYSELAAITTYNEQFF
>TRBV30|-|TRBJ1-2|-
TGTGCCTGGAGTGTACCCACGGGATACGGCTACACCTTC
CAWSVPTGYGYTF
>TRBV5-1|-|TRBJ1-2|TRBD1
TGCGCCAGCAGCTGGACAGGGGCTTCGGGTTTAGGCTACACCTTC
CASSWTGASGLGYTF
>TRBV5-4|-|TRBJ2-3|-
TGTGCCAGCACCAGCGGGTTGAGCACAGATACGCAGTATTTT
CASTSGLSTDTQYF
>TRBV28|-|TRBJ2-3|TRBD1
TGTGCCAGCAAGACGGCAGGGGGAGCAGATACGCAGTATTTT
CASKTAGGADTQYF
>TRBV4-2|-|TRBJ2-1|TRBD2
TGTGCCAGCAGCCAACTCCCTAGCGGGTCCTGGTTCTTC
CASSQLPSGSWFF
>TRBV28|-|TRBJ1-1|TRBD1
TGTGCCAGCACTGGGACAGGGGGCATGGTAGGTACTGAAGCTTTCTTT
CASTGTGGMVGTEAFF
>TRBV5-6|-|TRBJ1-5|TRBD1
TGTGCCAGCAGCTCCGGGACAGGGGGCCTTAGCAATCAGCCCCAGCATTTT
CASSSGTGGLSNQPQHF
>TRBV5-1|-|TRBJ2-3|-
TGCGCCAGCAGCTTGCAGGGGTGGACAGATACGCAGTATTTT
CASSLQGWTDTQYF
>TRBV6-1|-|TRBJ2-5|-
TGTGCCAGCAGTCGGGGAACGGAAAAAGAGACCCAGTACTTC
CASSRGTEKETQYF
>TRBV5-5|-|TRBJ2-7|-
TGTGCCAGCAGCACTTCTCGGTACGAGCAGTACTTC
CASSTSRYEQYF
>TRBV25-1|once|TRBJ2-5|TRBD2
TGTGCCAGCAGACTAGCGGGAGGGGTAAAAGAGACCCAGTACTTC
CASRLAGGVKETQYF
>TRBV30|-|TRBJ1-1|TRBD1
TGTGCCTGGAGTCCGGGACAGGGGGCCGCTGAAGCTTTCTTT
CAWSPGQGAAEAFF